This is a list of T cell receptor beta chains from one sample in a study of blood T cells in healthy people across ages. TCRdb re-called the 5' RACE reads through MiXCR, storing one row per CDR3 protein. The repertoire consists of approximately 1,100,000 distinct CDR3 sequences, with 40% to 55% occurring once and the leading ten covering under 20%. Sequenced: blood. These receptors were obtained from a woman in her fifties or sixties in good health. CDR3s include the opening cysteine and the closing phenylalanine or tryptophan.

V	J	CDR3
TRBV6-1	TRBJ1-2	CASSEWTGRADDYGYTF
TRBV7-6	TRBJ2-3	CASSLDYLDTQYF
TRBV5-1	TRBJ2-5	CASNQPGRGQETQYF
TRBV9	TRBJ2-2	CASSTTSGSTGELFF
TRBV7-2	TRBJ2-2	CASSSRLEGYTGELFF
TRBV12-3/TRBV12-4	TRBJ2-3	CASTFTSGRAADTQYF
TRBV9	NA	CASSADYNEQYF
TRBV18	NA	CASSPLGLAGVGAGEQYF
TRBV28	TRBJ1-2	CASSIEDLGGYTF
TRBV6-6	TRBJ2-3	CASSFEDTDTQYF
TRBV28	TRBJ2-7	CASSNGGTYEQYF
TRBV28	TRBJ1-5	CASSSPEGRNQPQHF
TRBV20-1	TRBJ2-5	CSARGYDRGEDEQYF
TRBV20-1	TRBJ1-5	CSARQGTDQPQHF
TRBV6-4	TRBJ2-1	CASNKLAGGLDEQFF
TRBV28	TRBJ1-6	CASFGAPLDRSPLHF
TRBV20-1	TRBJ2-1	CSANLAGLNNEQFF
TRBV10-3	TRBJ1-5	CAISKGTDNQPQHF
TRBV28	TRBJ2-5	CASSRSGSQETQYF
TRBV9	TRBJ2-4	CASSANQGGFDIQYF
TRBV6-5	TRBJ2-2	CASSYLYTGELFF
TRBV20-1	TRBJ2-3	CSARDLAGSNTQYF
TRBV10-3	TRBJ2-3	CAISEGTSGMGTDTQYF
TRBV2	TRBJ2-3	CASSETDTDTQYF
TRBV4-1	NA	CASSQGEKRQTQYF
TRBV11-1	TRBJ2-7	CASSLGARGGTSGHGTYEQYF
TRBV29-1	TRBJ1-3	CSVLAGNTIYF
TRBV27	TRBJ2-7	CASSPRDRANEQYF